The 20 T cell receptor beta chains below were found in one sample sequenced in a study of T-cell memory formation after mild COVID-19. TCRdb recomputed calls from the 5' RACE reads with MiXCR, one row per CDR3 protein. The sample shows hundreds of thousands of distinct CDR3 sequences, about a sixth of them seen only once. The sequencing input was PBMCs or a T cell subset sorted from them (not recorded which). Receptor source: a man between 18 and 35 years old who had mild COVID-19 (a few samples of this study predate the infection). Cell type and time point are not known.

In its sample, this clonotype was seen a few times. V and J are TRBV10-3 and TRBJ2-5, with 14 bases fitting TRBD2. Germline V gives CDR1 ENHRY, CDR2 SYGVKD. There are 14 residues in the CDR3. V lost 6 bases, J lost 3 bases, and 0 bases stayed unmatched. The CDR3 reads CAIRTSGGEETQYF. The CDR3 DNA follows: TGTGCCATCAGGACTAGCGGGGGGGAAGAGACCCAGTACTTC.

The V call is TRBV7-3, the J call TRBJ1-2; D call uncertain. The CDR3 loop spans 14 amino acids. V dropped 2 bases and J dropped 4 bases, with 11 bases sitting between them. CDR1 and CDR2 from the germline V gene are SGHTA and FQGTGA. CDR3 nucleotides: TGTGCCAGCAGCTTACACGGCGGCATCTATGGCTACACCTTC. Its translation: CASSLHGGIYGYTF.

On this clonotype itself: At one end the junction does not follow the germline gene, possibly because of a read error. V gene TRBV7-9 combines with J gene TRBJ1-1, with D perhaps matching TRBD1 (5 bases). From germline, CDR1 is SEHNR and CDR2 FQNEAQ (reference sequence). This CDR3 comprises 11 residues. The CDR3 coding sequence is TGTGCCAGCAGCCTAGCCAGGGAGGCTTTCTTT. Amino acids: CASSLAREAFF.

The chain has TRBV6-2 or TRBV6-3 and TRBJ1-5; D is ambiguous. The germline CDR1 and CDR2 sequences are MNHEY and SVGEGT. Trimming cost V 5 bases and J 2 bases, with 13 bases left between them. The CDR3 consists of 15 residues. CDR3: CASSRPAAGNQPQHF. CDR3 sequence (DNA): TGTGCCAGCAGTCGTCCTGCGGCCGGCAATCAGCCCCAGCATTTT.

There are a few counts of this clonotype. J is TRBJ1-4 and V is TRBV7-2; 9 nucleotides match TRBD1. The CDR3 loop spans 12 amino acids. Germline CDR1 reads SGHTA; CDR2 reads FQGNSA. Losses at the gene ends were 4 bases for V and 11 bases for J; bases not matched to a gene: 2. The CDR3 DNA is TGTGCCAGCAGCTCCGACAGGGGGAAACTGTTTTTT. This encodes CASSSDRGKLFF.

This rearrangement joins TRBV7-8 to TRBJ1-5; D is possibly TRBD1 (6 bases). Per germline, CDR1 SGHVS and CDR2 FQNEAQ. The CDR3 covers 19 residues. The V gene lost 8 bases and the J gene lost 0 bases, with 26 bases spanning the gap. The CDR3 here is CASAGAREIGRYSNQPQHF. The CDR3 nucleotides read TGTGCCAGCGCAGGGGCGAGGGAGATCGGTCGTTATAGCAATCAGCCCCAGCATTTT.

This rearrangement joins TRBV11-2 to TRBJ2-2; possible D gene TRBD2, 6 bases. V lost 7 bases to trimming and J lost 4 bases, with 16 bases between them. This CDR3 spans 15 amino acids. Germline V lookup: CDR1 SGHAT, CDR2 FQNNGV. As DNA, the CDR3 is TGTGCCAGCACCCGGCGGGAAGCTTTCACCGGGGAGCTGTTTTTT. Amino acid sequence: CASTRREAFTGELFF. Together with reference TRBV11-2 and TRBJ2-2, the CDR3 gives the full variable domain: EAGVAQSPRYKIIEKRQSVAFWCNPISGHATLYWYQQILGQGPKLLIQFQNNGVVDDSQLPKDRFSAERLKGVDSTLKIQPAKLEDSAVYLCASTRREAFTGELFFGEGSRLTVL.

The sample holds a few counts of this clonotype. The chain is built from TRBV7-9 and TRBJ1-4; D is undetermined. This CDR3 has 12 amino acids. Trimming removed 2 bases at V and 5 bases at J, with 3 bases between. From germline, CDR1 is SEHNR and CDR2 FQNEAQ (reference sequence). CDR3 residues: CASSLHNEKLFF. The CDR3 bases are TGTGCCAGCAGCTTACACAATGAAAAACTGTTTTTT.

The sample holds a few counts of this clonotype. The rearrangement links TRBV21-1 to TRBJ2-7; the DNA was not compared with TRBD1, the D call given in the table. TRBV21-1 is a documented pseudogene. The CDR3 spans 16 residues. CDR3 in amino acids: CASSKAAQGKAYEQYV. CDR3 DNA: TGTGCCAGCAGCAAAGCGGCACAGGGTAAGGCCTACGAGCAGTACGTC.

This clonotype was detected a few times. The J gene is TRBJ2-2, the V gene TRBV20-1, with a tentative D call TRBD2 (6 bases). This CDR3 region has 15 residues. The V end lost 3 bases, the J end lost 4 bases, and 15 bases lay between the germline ends. CDR1 and CDR2 (germline): DFQATT, SNEGSKA (reference sequence). CDR3 amino acids: CSASTPGTRTGELFF. The CDR3, as DNA: TGCAGTGCTAGTACCCCCGGGACTCGCACCGGGGAGCTGTTTTTT.

This clonotype was observed a handful of times. J is TRBJ1-2 and V is TRBV7-9, with D hard to call. The germline V gene encodes CDR1 SEHNR and CDR2 FQNEAQ (reference sequence). The CDR3 has 16 residues. Trimming took off 5 bases at V and 3 bases at J, with 19 bases between the two ends. The CDR3 loop reads CASSDRAPPVDYGYTF. The CDR3 DNA is TGTGCCAGCAGCGACCGGGCCCCACCCGTCGACTATGGCTACACCTTC.

This sequence joins TRBV7-2 and TRBJ1-6; 7 nucleotides line up with TRBD1. In germline, CDR1 is SGHTA, CDR2 FQGNSA. The ends lost 6 bases at V and 5 bases at J; junction bases unmatched: 7. The CDR3 extends over 15 amino acids. CDR3 protein: CASSWWQGDNSPLHF. The CDR3 coding sequence is TGTGCCAGCAGTTGGTGGCAGGGGGATAATTCACCCCTCCACTTT.

This clonotype was counted between two and nine times. The V and J genes are TRBV12-3 or TRBV12-4 and TRBJ1-1; D is unclear. V lost 10 bases and J 2 bases, leaving 11 bases between the germline ends. CDR3 length: 12 residues. The CDR3 DNA is TGTGCCAACACCCAACATAACACTGAAGCTTTCTTT. Protein: CANTQHNTEAFF.

The rearrangement links TRBV7-9 to TRBJ1-2; unclear D gene. The CDR3 extends over 12 amino acids. CDR1 and CDR2 (germline): SEHNR, FQNEAQ (reference sequence). V lost 3 bases to trimming and J lost 10 bases, with 12 bases between them. In nucleotides, the CDR3 is TGTGCCAGCAGCTTCGCCCAAGTTCTCTACACCTTC. This codes for CASSFAQVLYTF.

This clonotype has a handful of counts. The rearrangement uses TRBV6-2 or TRBV6-3 and TRBJ2-1, with 7 bases identical to TRBD2. The CDR3 runs to 18 residues. Germline V gene sequence: CDR1 MNHEY, CDR2 SVGEGT. Trimming at V came to 0 bases and at J to 0 bases, leaving 8 bases not matched to a gene. The CDR3 nucleotides read TGTGCCAGCAGTTACTCCGCTGGGGGGGGGAGCTCCTACAATGAGCAGTTCTTC. This encodes CASSYSAGGGSSYNEQFF.

V gene TRBV5-5 combines with J gene TRBJ2-2, with TRBD2 matching 11 bases. The length of the CDR3 is 15 residues. The V and J ends lost 4 bases and 5 bases, in that order; junction bases with no gene match: 4. Germline CDR1 and CDR2: SGHKS and YYEKEE (reference sequence). In DNA form, the CDR3 reads TGTGCCAGCAGCCCTTCTAGCGGGGGGACCGGGGAGCTGTTTTTT. Amino acid sequence: CASSPSSGGTGELFF.

The V call is TRBV5-1, the J call TRBJ1-1; TRBD1 might be the D (6 bases). Trimming removed 6 bases from V and 0 bases from J, with 15 bases in between. The germline CDR1 and CDR2 sequences are SGHRS and YFSETQ. The CDR3 loop spans 15 amino acids. CDR3 DNA sequence: TGCGCCAGCAATCCGGGGGCGTTTCTGAACACTGAAGCTTTCTTT. Its translation is CASNPGAFLNTEAFF.

The V and J genes are TRBV5-4 and TRBJ1-1; D is possibly TRBD1 (5 bases). Trimming removed 4 bases at V and 7 bases at J, with 14 bases between. The CDR3 totals 13 residues. The V gene's germline CDR1 is SGHNT and CDR2 YYREEE (reference sequence). CDR3 bases: TGTGCCAGCAGCATCGACAGTTCCAATGAAGCTTTCTTT. Translated: CASSIDSSNEAFF.

This clonotype was detected a few times. This chain uses TRBV12-3 or TRBV12-4 with TRBJ1-1; unclear D gene. The CDR3 sequence is 15 residues long. Trimming cost V 5 bases and J 2 bases, with 15 bases left between them. The CDR3 region has the DNA TGTGCCAGCAGTCCCCCGGGATACCTTAACACTGAAGCTTTCTTT. Its protein product is CASSPPGYLNTEAFF.

This clonotype has only a few counts. J is TRBJ2-1 and V is TRBV4-2; TRBD2 aligns across 7 bases. The CDR3 extends over 17 amino acids. Germline CDR1 is LGHNA and CDR2 is YNFKEQ. J was trimmed by 0 bases and V by 3 bases; bases with no gene match: 8. The CDR3 loop reads CASSQGERGSSYNEQFF. The CDR3 DNA is TGTGCCAGCAGCCAGGGGGAGCGGGGTAGCTCCTACAATGAGCAGTTCTTC.